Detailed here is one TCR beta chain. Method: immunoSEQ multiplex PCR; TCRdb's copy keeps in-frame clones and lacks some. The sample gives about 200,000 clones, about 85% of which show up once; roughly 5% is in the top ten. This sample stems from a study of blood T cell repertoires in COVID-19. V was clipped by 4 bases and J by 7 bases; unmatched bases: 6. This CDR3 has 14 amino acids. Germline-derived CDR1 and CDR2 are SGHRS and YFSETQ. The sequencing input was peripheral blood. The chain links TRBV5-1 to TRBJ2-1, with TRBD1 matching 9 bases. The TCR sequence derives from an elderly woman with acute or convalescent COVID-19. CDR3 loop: CASSIQGAPNEQFF. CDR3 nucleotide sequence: TGCGCCAGCAGCATACAGGGGGCGCCAAATGAGCAGTTCTTC.